Included here is one T cell receptor beta chain sequence, with context. Its antigen is still unknown. This specimen belongs to a study of T cell repertoires in cytomegalovirus infection. Points from the study as a whole: Totalled public TCR beta family frequency picked out people who carried CMV plus the relevant HLA.

TCRdb re-analysed the reads in MiXCR, keeping a single row per CDR3 protein. Counted here are about 160,000 distinct CDR3 sequences, 20% to 25% occurring once; the ten biggest clones make up 25%. CDR3 size: 17 residues. Germline V lookup: CDR1 MNHEY, CDR2 SVGEGT. Trimming pared 5 bases from V and 0 bases from J, leaving 14 bases between. The source material was CD8+ T cells from cultured PBMCs, sampled from culture after CMV antigen stimulation. The sequence was obtained from a human donor in good health (CMV status not recorded). Some clones in this sample may be carry-over from other donors' samples. The chain uses TRBV6-2 or TRBV6-3 and TRBJ2-6; a weak D match, TRBD1 (6 bases). Written as DNA, the CDR3 is TGTGCCAGCAGTACCCGACAGGCGATCTCTGGGGCCAACGTCCTGACTTTC. Protein product: CASSTRQAISGANVLTF.